The 25 T cell receptor beta chains below come from one sample, sequenced in a study of T cell clonality in common variable immunodeficiency. Regarding the study as a whole: Fewer deletions and N-nucleotide insertions were reportedly seen in common variable immunodeficiency TCR beta sequences.

Their cognate antigens are unknown. Profiled with immunoSEQ multiplex PCR; TCRdb holds only in-frame clones, not every one. In total, the table holds about 15,000 clones. The sequencing input was peripheral blood mononuclear cells. The receptors come from a human donor with common variable immunodeficiency.

About this clone itself: The CDR3 end falls 3 residues outside the read, so it is completed with the germline J gene. The chain employs TRBV2 and TRBJ2-2; D is perhaps TRBD1 (6 bases). Germline V gives CDR1 SNHLY, CDR2 FYNNEI. The ends were cut back, 3 bases at V and 2 bases at J, with 10 bases in the middle. The CDR3 sequence is 15 residues long. CDR3 bases read: TGTGCCAGCAGTGAGGCCAGGGGAAACACCGGGGAG. Its translation is CASSEARGNTGE. In full, the CDR3 reads CASSEARGNTGELFF.

This clone is labeled medium-sized (0.01 to 0.1%) based on frequency. Read coverage stops 3 residues before the CDR3 terminus; the germline J gene supplies the remainder. The rearrangement links TRBV7-9 to TRBJ2-7; 11 positions match TRBD1. The CDR3 has 15 amino acids. J lost 3 bases, V lost 4 bases, and 5 bases had no gene match. Per the germline V gene, CDR1 is SEHNR and CDR2 is FQNEAQ (reference sequence). Here the CDR3 reads CASSSSGTGGYEQYF. The CDR3 DNA, read in part, is TGTGCCAGCAGCTCATCCGGGACAGGGGGCTACGAG.

This CDR3 reads CSARAVTGGTGELFF. CDR3 bases read: TGCAGCGCCCGGGCGGTGACAGGGGGCACCGGGGAG. The chain is built from TRBV29-1 and TRBJ2-2; 9 bases are shared with TRBD1. The read comes to an end 3 residues before the CDR3 does, leaving the germline J gene to fill in the end. The CDR3 runs 15 residues. V was clipped by 7 bases and J by 4 bases; unmatched bases: 10. From germline, CDR1 is SQVTM and CDR2 ANQGSEA.

On this clone itself: The read ends 3 residues early relative to the CDR3; the germline J gene fills the gap. The rearrangement joins TRBV30 to TRBJ2-5, with 10 bases lining up with TRBD2. The CDR3 length is 17 residues. V lost 0 bases to trimming and J lost 7 bases; unmatched junction nucleotides: 14. CDR1 and CDR2 (germline): GTSNPN, SVGIG (reference sequence). The CDR3 DNA, read in part, is TGTGCCTGGAGTGTTGGAGCGGGGGGGTCTCGGCTCGGGACC. It specifies CAWSVGAGGSRLGT. The full CDR3 sequence reads CAWSVGAGGSRLGTQYF.

As for this clone: The read ends 3 residues before the CDR3 terminus; that terminus is restored from the germline J gene. The chain carries TRBV19 and TRBJ2-4; TRBD2 matches 10 bases. The CDR3 spans 17 residues. The V and J ends lost 0 bases and 3 bases, in that order; junction bases with no gene match: 5. Germline V gene lookup returns CDR1 LNHDA and CDR2 SQIVND (reference sequence). CDR3 residues: CASSIDGTSAYKNIQYF. The DNA read from the CDR3 is TGTGCCAGTAGTATAGATGGGACTAGCGCCTACAAAAACATT.

A note on this clone: Sequencing ends 3 residues short of the CDR3 end; the germline J gene provides the rest. This chain uses TRBV18 with TRBJ1-5; 9 bases agree with TRBD1. The length of the CDR3 is 16 residues. Trimming removed 6 bases from V and 2 bases from J; junction bases left unmatched: 8. CDR1 is KGHSH and CDR2 is LQKENI in the germline V gene. The covered CDR3 bases are TGTGCCAGCTCCCTGGGACAGGGACTAGGCAATCAGCCC. Translation gives CASSLGQGLGNQP. The full-length CDR3 reads as CASSLGQGLGNQPQHF.

This clone ranks as medium-sized in terms of frequency. The read finishes 3 residues shy of the CDR3 end, and the germline J gene is used to complete it. The chain joins TRBV10-3 to TRBJ2-2; D may be TRBD2 (6 bases). The CDR3 totals 14 residues. Deletions cut 8 bases from V and 4 bases from J, with 14 bases between. Germline V gives CDR1 ENHRY, CDR2 SYGVKD. The CDR3 is CAIDPTRSTGELFF. The CDR3 bases that were read are TGTGCCATCGACCCGACTAGAAGCACCGGGGAG.

Of note for this clone: Read data end 3 residues before the CDR3 end; the end is taken from the germline J gene. The gene calls are TRBV2 and TRBJ2-3; unclear D gene. Trimming left V 6 bases short and J 0 bases short, with 13 bases between. In germline, CDR1 is SNHLY, CDR2 FYNNEI. The CDR3 extends over 15 amino acids. The CDR3 bases that were read are TGTGCCAGCAGCGGGTTAAGGCCTAGCACAGATACG. This gives the protein CASSGLRPSTDT. The entire CDR3 sequence reads CASSGLRPSTDTQYF.

As for this clone: The observed sequence ends 3 residues before the CDR3 terminus, with the missing tail filled in from the germline J gene. J is TRBJ2-7 and V is TRBV11-1; a weak D match, TRBD1 (6 bases). V dropped 1 base and J dropped 0 bases, with 7 bases sitting between them. CDR3 length equals 14 residues. Germline CDR1 SGHAT, CDR2 FQDESV (reference sequence). The CDR3 loop is CASSLVDSSYEQYF. CDR3 DNA (partial): TGTGCCAGCAGCTTAGTGGACAGCTCCTACGAG.

Regarding this clone: The read ends 3 residues early relative to the CDR3; the germline J gene fills the gap. The chain combines TRBV11-3 with TRBJ1-1, with 9 bases that match TRBD1. The CDR3 extends over 14 amino acids. The germline CDR1 and CDR2 sequences are SGHNT and YENEEA. The CDR3 is CASSPGTGSREAFF. The CDR3 bases that were read are TGTGCCAGCAGCCCCGGGACAGGGTCTAGAGAA. The whole variable domain, filled in from reference TRBV11-3 and TRBJ1-1, reads EAGVVQSPRYKIIEKKQPVAFWCNPISGHNTLYWYLQNLGQGPELLIRYENEEAVDDSQLPKDRFSAERLKGVDSTLKIQPAELGDSAVYLCASSPGTGSREAFFGQGTRLTVV.

Turning to this clone: The observed sequence ends 3 residues before the CDR3 terminus, with the missing tail filled in from the germline J gene. This rearrangement joins TRBV30 to TRBJ2-1; D could derive from TRBD1 or TRBD2 (5 bases each). Per the germline V gene, CDR1 is GTSNPN and CDR2 is SVGIG (reference sequence). Trimming removed 1 base at V and 0 bases at J, with 10 bases between. CDR3 length equals 15 residues. CDR3 DNA (partial): TGTGCCTGGAGTGAGGGGAGAAACTCCTACAATGAG. Translation: CAWSEGRNSYNE. The CDR3 in its entirety is CAWSEGRNSYNEQFF. Together with reference TRBV30 and TRBJ2-1, the CDR3 gives the full variable domain: SQTIHQWPATLVQPVGSPLSLECTVEGTSNPNLYWYRQAAGRGLQLLFYSVGIGQISSEVPQNLSASRPQDRQFILSSKKLLLSDSGFYLCAWSEGRNSYNEQFFGPGTRLTVL.

Comments on this clone: The CDR3 end falls 3 residues outside the read, so it is completed with the germline J gene. The chain uses TRBV11-3 and TRBJ1-1; no clear D. The CDR3 has 15 amino acids. CDR1 and CDR2 from the germline V gene are SGHNT and YENEEA. Trimming shortened V by 1 base and J by 7 bases, and 16 bases separated the two germline ends. Incomplete CDR3 DNA: TGTGCCAGCAGCTTAGGCCCCGTAAGAACAGATGAA. Translation: CASSLGPVRTDE. The full CDR3 protein reads CASSLGPVRTDEAFF.

As to this clone: The read falls 3 residues short of the CDR3 end, and the missing part is taken from the germline J gene. This chain links TRBV7-6 with TRBJ2-3; D is perhaps TRBD2 (5 bases). Germline assignment: CDR1 SGHVS and CDR2 FNYEAQ. With 3 bases removed from V and 4 bases from J, the gap between germline ends came to 5 bases. The CDR3 has 12 residues. Partial CDR3 DNA: TGTGCCAGCAGCTTCGGGGCAGATACG. Amino acid sequence: CASSFGADT. The entire CDR3 reads CASSFGADTQYF.

Note on this clone: Read sequence stops 3 residues before the CDR3 end, and the germline J gene provides the missing end. The genes are TRBV5-1 and TRBJ1-2; D is perhaps TRBD1 (5 bases). The V end lost 7 bases, the J end lost 1 base, and 11 bases lay between the germline ends. The CDR3 runs 13 residues. The germline V gene encodes CDR1 SGHRS and CDR2 YFSETQ. The sequenced part of the CDR3 DNA is TGCGCCAGCGGGACGGGGGTTAACTATGGC. It yields the protein CASGTGVNYG. In full, the CDR3 reads CASGTGVNYGYTF.

According to its frequency, this clone is medium-sized. From the germline J gene comes the end of the CDR3, since the read stops 3 residues before it. The chain carries TRBV19 and TRBJ2-7, with 8 bases that match TRBD2. Germline CDR1 and CDR2: LNHDA and SQIVND (reference sequence). The CDR3 is 14 amino acids. The V gene end was trimmed by 5 bases and the J gene end by 0 bases; junction bases not matched to a gene: 3. The CDR3 region is CASSARGGSYEQYF. Partial CDR3 DNA: TGTGCCAGTAGTGCCCGGGGGGGCTCCTACGAG.

Of note for this clone: Read coverage stops 3 residues before the CDR3 terminus; the germline J gene supplies the remainder. The chain carries TRBV28 and TRBJ2-7; TRBD2 agrees at 7 bases. The length of the CDR3 is 12 residues. V lost 9 bases and J lost 5; bases outside the gene matches: 7. From germline, CDR1 is MDHEN and CDR2 SYDVKM. The CDR3 sequence: CARLKGGDEQYF. Incomplete CDR3 DNA: TGTGCCAGGTTGAAGGGAGGGGACGAG. Full variable domain (rest looked up from reference TRBV28 and TRBJ2-7): DVKVTQSSRYLVKRTGEKVFLECVQDMDHENMFWYRQDPGLGLRLIYFSYDVKMKEKGDIPEGYSVSREKKERFSLILESASTNQTSMYLCARLKGGDEQYFGPGTRLTVT.

To note about this clone: The read halts 3 residues ahead of the CDR3 end, with the missing end drawn from the germline J gene. The chain links TRBV2 to TRBJ1-5; tentative D call: TRBD1 (6 bases). The CDR3 totals 14 residues. Germline assignment: CDR1 SNHLY and CDR2 FYNNEI. Trimming took off 4 bases at V and 2 bases at J, with 9 bases between the two ends. The CDR3 bases that were read are TGTGCCAGCAGTGTAGGGGGACGCAATCAGCCC. This sequence encodes CASSVGGRNQP. The full CDR3 sequence reads CASSVGGRNQPQHF.

Of note for this clone: The CDR3 extends 3 residues past the end of the read, so its final part is completed from the germline J gene. The chain uses TRBV2 and TRBJ1-1; D might be TRBD1 (5 bases). Looked up from germline, CDR1 is SNHLY and CDR2 is FYNNEI. Trimming took off 7 bases at V and 0 bases at J, with 15 bases between the two ends. CDR3 length: 15 residues. The covered CDR3 bases are TGTGCCAGCAACGGACACCAGGAAATGAACACTGAA. Translation gives CASNGHQEMNTE. The entire CDR3 is CASNGHQEMNTEAFF.

Regarding this clone: Coverage ceases 3 residues before the CDR3 finishes, and the germline J gene fills in the end. The chain links TRBV6-2 or TRBV6-3 to TRBJ2-1, with D possibly being TRBD2 (5 bases). With 6 bases removed from V and 0 bases from J, the gap between germline ends came to 15 bases. Germline V gene sequence: CDR1 MNHEY, CDR2 SVGEGT. The CDR3 consists of 16 residues. The CDR3 spells CASSEGLMGSYNEQFF. CDR3 bases read: TGTGCCAGCAGCGAGGGTCTCATGGGCTCCTACAATGAG.

Regarding this clone: The read ends 3 residues shy of where the CDR3 ends; the end is completed using the germline J gene. This sequence joins TRBV20-1 and TRBJ2-3, with TRBD2 matching over 16 bases. The trim removed 6 bases at V and 6 bases at J, leaving 9 bases unmatched. The CDR3 loop spans 16 amino acids. Germline V gene lookup returns CDR1 DFQATT and CDR2 SNEGSKA (reference sequence). The CDR3 loop reads CSAGTGTSGGADTQYF. The sequenced part of the CDR3 DNA is TGCAGTGCGGGGACCGGGACTAGCGGGGGGGCCGATACG.

Regarding this clone: The read is 3 residues too short to cover the CDR3 end, so that end is filled in from the germline J gene. The chain couples TRBV19 to TRBJ2-1, with 12 bases aligning to TRBD1. The CDR3 has 17 amino acids. Germline V gene lookup returns CDR1 LNHDA and CDR2 SQIVND (reference sequence). The V and J ends lost 4 bases and 7 bases, in that order; junction bases with no gene match: 11. CDR3 region: CASSKPGRDRGLNEQFF. The sequenced part of the CDR3 DNA is TGTGCCAGTAGTAAACCAGGCCGGGACAGGGGGCTAAATGAG. Filled out from reference TRBV19 and TRBJ2-1, the complete variable domain reads DGGITQSPKYLFRKEGQNVTLSCEQNLNHDAMYWYRQDPGQGLRLIYYSQIVNDFQKGDIAEGYSVSREKKESFPLTVTSAQKNPTAFYLCASSKPGRDRGLNEQFFGPGTRLTVL.

Note on this clone: The missing CDR3 end, 3 residues past where the read stops, is filled in from the germline J gene. This chain joins TRBV5-1 and TRBJ2-1, with 15 bases lining up with TRBD2. This CDR3 region has 20 residues. V dropped 5 bases and J dropped 6; count of bases not matched to a gene: 18. Germline V gene sequence: CDR1 SGHRS, CDR2 YFSETQ. Partial CDR3 DNA: TGCGCCAGCAGTACCTCCGGGACATGGGGACTAGCGGGGGGACTCAATGAG. It specifies CASSTSGTWGLAGGLNE. The entire CDR3 sequence reads CASSTSGTWGLAGGLNEQFF.

As to this clone: With the read ending 3 residues before the CDR3 end, the germline J gene is used to fill in that end. V and J are TRBV29-1 and TRBJ2-7; D might be TRBD2 (7 bases). V shed 4 bases and J shed 3 bases, with 13 bases lying between them. Germline V gene data show CDR1 as SQVTM and CDR2 as ANQGSEA. This CDR3 spans 13 amino acids. The chain's CDR3 is CSVVGGQSYEQYF. The part of the CDR3 DNA that was read is TGCAGCGTTGTGGGGGGGCAAAGCTACGAG.

As for this clone: The read ends 3 residues early relative to the CDR3; the germline J gene fills the gap. This chain uses TRBV30 with TRBJ1-5; D unresolved. V lost 2 bases to trimming and J lost 3 bases, with 11 bases between them. Germline values: CDR1 GTSNPN, CDR2 SVGIG (reference sequence). There are 14 residues in the CDR3. The part of the CDR3 DNA that was read is TGTGCCTGGAGTTTAAACACCGCCAATCAGCCC. This encodes CAWSLNTANQP. The full CDR3 is CAWSLNTANQPQHF.

In regard to this clone: The read gets to within 3 residues of the CDR3 end, and the germline J gene fills in the rest. The chain carries TRBV10-3 and TRBJ1-2; 9 nucleotides agree with TRBD1. This CDR3 contains 13 residues. Germline-derived CDR1 and CDR2 are ENHRY and SYGVKD. J was trimmed by 7 bases and V by 4 bases; bases with no gene match: 4. The sequenced CDR3 bases are TGTGCCATCAGTGTTGACAGGGGGTCTGGC. Its protein is CAISVDRGSG. The whole CDR3 reads CAISVDRGSGYTF.